This T cell receptor (beta chain) is drawn from a study of blood T cell repertoires in COVID-19. The overall study: Two consecutive negative NP/OP PCR tests, clearance, or resolved symptoms defined Cohort 3 recovery.

CDR1 and CDR2 (germline): SGHNT, YYREEE (reference sequence). This CDR3 spans 13 amino acids. Trimming stripped 0 bases from V and 8 bases from J, with 11 bases between. Participant age was about 18 to 95 years, and participants resided in approximately 25 US areas. The method was immunoSEQ multiplex PCR; TCRdb's version includes in-frame clones alone and lacks a portion of them. Of some 180,000 clones in the sample, about 80% are singletons; the top ten hold under 20%. The sample holds a few counts of this clone. Input material: PBMCs or T cells enriched from blood (not recorded which). The gene calls are TRBV5-4 and TRBJ1-1, with D unclear. The TCR sequence derives from a woman in her 70s in a cohort exposed to, infected with or recovered from COVID-19 (not recorded which). The CDR3 sequence: CASSLGAGIEAFF. The CDR3 nucleotides are TGTGCCAGCAGCTTGGGGGCGGGGATAGAAGCTTTCTTT.